The sequence of this TCR beta chain was determined in a study of T cell repertoires in cytomegalovirus infection. Using its own MiXCR run on the reads, TCRdb lists one record per CDR3 protein. The sample shows about half a million distinct CDR3 sequences, about 33% of them seen only once. This clonotype was seen only a few times. Its antigen is undetermined. The sample consisted of cultured PBMCs, taken from culture after CMV antigen stimulation. The receptor comes from a human donor in good health (CMV status not recorded). Some clones in this sample may be carry-over from other donors' samples.

CDR3 DNA sequence: TGTGCCAGCAGTTCTGGGACGACCTCTGGGGCCAACGTCCTGACTTTC. Protein sequence: CASSSGTTSGANVLTF. The chain joins TRBV28 to TRBJ2-6; tentatively, D is TRBD1 or TRBD2 (5 bases each). Germline lookup yields CDR1 MDHEN and CDR2 SYDVKM. The CDR3 extends over 16 amino acids. V lost 4 bases to trimming and J lost 0 bases, with 10 bases between them.